This TCR beta chain came from a study of lymphopenia after photon versus proton radiotherapy. Findings of the study overall: Only patients who died were analyzed for survival; proton advantage is unproven.

V was cut by 2 bases and J by 8 bases, with 13 bases left in between. Germline V gene data show CDR1 as MNHNS and CDR2 as SASEGT. The CDR3 consists of 14 residues. This clone was observed a handful of times. Antigen specificity is unknown. The repertoire was sequenced with immunoSEQ multiplex PCR; TCRdb's copy has only in-frame clones and lacks some. The sample yields about 60,000 clones, less than 85% seen once. This sequence joins TRBV6-1 and TRBJ1-5, with D uncertain. The source was peripheral blood, collected from a patient treated with proton-based radiotherapy. The TCR was taken from a man between 60 and 75 years old with pancreatic cancer. CDR3 in amino acids: CASSELLGRKPQHF. The CDR3 nucleotides read TGTGCCAGCAGTGAACTGTTAGGACGAAAGCCCCAGCATTTT.